The clone carrying this T cell receptor (beta chain) was observed many times. The antigen is undetermined. The data were taken from a study of T-cell reconstitution after alpha-beta-depleted transplantation in children. Preparation of the TCRbeta library was carried out with unique molecular identifiers. TCRdb re-called the PCR reads with MiXCR, one entry per CDR3 protein. The sample records over 450,000 distinct CDR3 sequences, about 11% being singletons. Study results and caveats: Day-60 TCRbeta diversity that was high in some patients was derived from surviving recipient T cells and thymic progenitors. Reports say that about two months after transplant, the alpha-beta T cells came out of several hundred graft clones that had expanded. By one year post-transplant, T-cell counts and diversity largely arose from T cells that were newly produced.

This specimen was PBMCs, taken before TCRalphabeta/CD19-depleted stem cell transplant. This receptor was identified in a child younger than 10 with inherited bone marrow failure, due to receive a stem cell transplant.

The CDR3 DNA reads TGCAGCGTTGAAAGCATGCATGGCTACACCTTC. This sequence encodes CSVESMHGYTF. The chain uses TRBV29-1 and TRBJ1-2; D ambiguous. CDR3 length: 11 amino acids. Trimming cost V 2 bases and J 6 bases, with 7 bases left between them. Germline CDR1 is SQVTM and CDR2 is ANQGSEA.